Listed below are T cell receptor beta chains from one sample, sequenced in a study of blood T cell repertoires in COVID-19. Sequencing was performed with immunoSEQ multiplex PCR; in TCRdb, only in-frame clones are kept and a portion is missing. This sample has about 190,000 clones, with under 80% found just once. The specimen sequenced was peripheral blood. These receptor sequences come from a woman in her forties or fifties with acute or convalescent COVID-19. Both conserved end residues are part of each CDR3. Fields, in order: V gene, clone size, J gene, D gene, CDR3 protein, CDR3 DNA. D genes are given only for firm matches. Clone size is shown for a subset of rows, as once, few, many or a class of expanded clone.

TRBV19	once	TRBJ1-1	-	CASSRFGGGGMNTEAFF	TGTGCCAGTAGTAGGTTCGGAGGGGGGGGGATGAACACTGAAGCTTTCTTT
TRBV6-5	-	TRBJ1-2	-	CASSDSYYGYTF	TGTGCCAGCAGCGACAGTTACTATGGCTACACCTTC
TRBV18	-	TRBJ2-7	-	CASSRGQFYEQYF	TGTGCCAGCTCACGAGGACAGTTCTACGAGCAGTACTTC
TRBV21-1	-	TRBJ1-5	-	CASSISSHVVGQGIFGNQPQHF	-
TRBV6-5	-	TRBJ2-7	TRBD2	CASRRGEGHEQYF	TGTGCCAGCAGGCGGGGGGAGGGCCACGAGCAGTACTTC
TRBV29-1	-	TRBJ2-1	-	CSVAPTAYNEQFF	TGCAGCGTTGCCCCAACTGCTTACAATGAGCAGTTCTTC
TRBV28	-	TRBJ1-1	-	CASSSGFTEAFF	TGTGCCAGCAGTTCGGGATTCACTGAAGCTTTCTTT
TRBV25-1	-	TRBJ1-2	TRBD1	CASSDRDSSGGYTF	TGTGCCAGCAGTGACCGGGACAGTTCCGGCGGCTACACCTTC
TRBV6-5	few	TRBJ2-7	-	CASTGRGAGSYEQYF	TGTGCCAGCACTGGGAGGGGGGCCGGCTCCTACGAGCAGTACTTC
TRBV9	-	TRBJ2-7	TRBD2	CASSVLTSGDEQYF	TGTGCCAGCAGCGTTTTGACTAGCGGGGACGAGCAGTACTTC
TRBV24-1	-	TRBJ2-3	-	CATSELTVTDTQYF	TGTGCCACCAGTGAACTGACAGTTACAGATACGCAGTATTTT
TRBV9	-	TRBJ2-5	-	CASSVGTADSTQYF	TGTGCCAGCAGCGTAGGAACAGCGGACTCGACCCAGTACTTC
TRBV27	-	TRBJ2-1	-	CASSSGGGPYNEQFF	TGTGCCAGCAGTTCAGGTGGGGGCCCTTACAATGAGCAGTTCTTC
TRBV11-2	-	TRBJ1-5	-	CASSLGAGQPQHF	TGTGCCAGCAGCTTAGGGGCCGGTCAGCCCCAGCATTTT
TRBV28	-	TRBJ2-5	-	CASRAETQYF	TGTGCCAGCAGGGCAGAGACCCAGTACTTC
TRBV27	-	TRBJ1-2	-	CASSLGRPYGYTF	TGTGCCAGCAGTTTGGGGCGGCCCTATGGCTACACCTTC
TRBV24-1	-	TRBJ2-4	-	CATSDPGGSLAKNIQYF	TGTGCCACCAGTGACCCAGGGGGGTCCCTAGCCAAAAACATTCAGTACTTC
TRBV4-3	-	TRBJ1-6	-	CASSQGVGRNSPLHF	TGCGCCAGCAGCCAAGGGGTGGGGAGAAATTCACCCCTCCACTTT
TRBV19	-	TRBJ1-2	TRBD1	CASSPGQSYGYTF	TGTGCCAGTAGCCCGGGACAGTCCTATGGCTACACCTTC
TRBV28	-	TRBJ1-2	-	CASRGLGANYGYTF	TGTGCCAGCCGCGGACTGGGAGCTAACTATGGCTACACCTTC
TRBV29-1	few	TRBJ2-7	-	CSATVSYEQYF	TGCAGCGCAACGGTTTCCTACGAGCAGTACTTC
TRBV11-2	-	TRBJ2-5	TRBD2	CASSSRTSGIQETQYF	TGTGCCAGCAGCTCCAGAACTAGCGGGATTCAAGAGACCCAGTACTTC